The present T cell receptor (beta chain) was sequenced within a study of T cell changes during pregnancy in multiple sclerosis. CDR3 length equals 10 residues. The germline V gene encodes CDR1 SEHNR and CDR2 FQNEAQ (reference sequence). V shed 10 bases and J shed 8 bases, with 8 bases lying between them. TCRdb's table, derived via immunoSEQ multiplex PCR, lists solely in-frame clones and lacks some. The data show under 65,000 clones, 93% seen once. The receptor's source is a female donor with multiple sclerosis, enrolled in a pregnancy study. The genes are TRBV7-9 and TRBJ2-2; no clear D gene. The source material was CD8+ T cells from peripheral blood mononuclear cells, sampled in the second trimester of pregnancy. The CDR3 region is CANAAGELFF. CDR3 in DNA: TGTGCCAACGCGGCGGGGGAGCTGTTTTTT.